This entry lists 20 T cell receptor beta chains sequenced from one sample in a study of cytomegalovirus exposure and HLA in healthy donors. Researchers ran the PCR with 60 Vbeta and 13 Jbeta primers. Method: immunoSEQ multiplex PCR; TCRdb's copy keeps in-frame clones and lacks some. The sample shows tens of thousands of clones, 80% of them seen only once. Sequenced: PBMCs. The receptor set was obtained from a male donor in good health and CMV-seronegative.

The chain uses TRBV5-1 and TRBJ1-2, with TRBD1 matching over 12 bases. Trimming removed 3 bases from V and 6 bases from J; junction bases left unmatched: 6. Germline V gives CDR1 SGHRS, CDR2 YFSETQ. This CDR3 is built from 15 residues. The CDR3 here is CASSWGQGARDGYTF. CDR3 bases: TGCGCCAGCAGCTGGGGACAGGGGGCGAGAGATGGCTACACCTTC.

This chain uses TRBV9 with TRBJ2-5; D is perhaps TRBD1 (6 bases). CDR1 and CDR2 (germline): SGDLS, YYNGEE. V was pared by 6 bases and J by 1 base, with 16 bases between. The CDR3 covers 15 residues. CDR3: CASTQGPSGQETQYF. DNA for the CDR3: TGTGCCAGCACCCAGGGGCCATCCGGCCAAGAGACCCAGTACTTC.

The chain links TRBV19 to TRBJ1-4; 9 bases map to TRBD1. CDR3 length: 12 residues. Trimming removed 6 bases from V and 8 bases from J; junction bases left unmatched: 1. Looked up from germline, CDR1 is LNHDA and CDR2 is SQIVND (reference sequence). CDR3 loop: CASRTGGEKLFF. CDR3 nucleotide sequence: TGTGCCAGTAGGACAGGGGGGGAAAAACTGTTTTTT.

The chain employs TRBV7-7 and TRBJ2-2; TRBD2 agrees at 7 bases. Germline assignment: CDR1 SSHAT and CDR2 FNYEAQ (reference sequence). The CDR3 loop spans 15 amino acids. V trimming: 2 bases; J trimming: 7 bases; junction bases outside the gene matches: 7. The CDR3 loop reads CASSLRQGGDGELFF. In DNA, the CDR3 is TGTGCCAGCAGCTTAAGGCAGGGAGGGGACGGGGAGCTGTTTTTT. The entire variable domain, with the rest obtained from reference TRBV7-7 and TRBJ2-2, is as follows: GAGVSQSPRYKVTKRGQDVTLRCDPISSHATLYWYQQALGQGPEFLTYFNYEAQPDKSGLPSDRFSAERPEGSISTLTIQRTEQRDSAMYRCASSLRQGGDGELFFGEGSRLTVL.

The V gene is TRBV5-1, the J gene TRBJ2-1; 7 bases match TRBD2. The CDR3 covers 14 residues. V shed 6 bases and J 3 bases; nucleotides not matched to a gene: 6. Looked up from germline, CDR1 is SGHRS and CDR2 is YFSETQ. CDR3 nucleotides: TGCGCCAGCAAAGGGGCTAGCGGCTACAATGAGCAGTTCTTC. It translates to CASKGASGYNEQFF.

This chain connects TRBV9 to TRBJ2-4; D is possibly TRBD1 (6 bases). Per the germline V gene, CDR1 is SGDLS and CDR2 is YYNGEE. This CDR3 is built from 17 residues. With 0 bases removed from V and 0 bases from J, the gap between germline ends came to 13 bases. As DNA, the CDR3 is TGTGCCAGCAGCGTAGGGGGCAGGGGTGGAGCCAAAAACATTCAGTACTTC. It is translated as CASSVGGRGGAKNIQYF.

V and J are TRBV30 and TRBJ1-5; no clear D gene. The CDR3 is made up of 14 amino acids. The V gene lost 3 bases and the J gene lost 6 bases, with 15 bases spanning the gap. Germline-derived CDR1 and CDR2 are GTSNPN and SVGIG (reference sequence). CDR3 coding DNA: TGTGCCTGGAGGGGGAGCTTCGAGGGTCAGCCCCAGCATTTT. Translation gives CAWRGSFEGQPQHF.

The J gene is TRBJ2-3, the V gene TRBV27; D gene ambiguous. Trimming removed 2 bases from V and 5 bases from J, with 11 bases in between. Looked up from germline, CDR1 is MNHEY and CDR2 is SMNVEV (reference sequence). CDR3 size: 14 residues. CDR3 sequence reads: CASSLVSEGDTQYF. Written as DNA, the CDR3 is TGTGCCAGCAGTTTAGTAAGCGAAGGAGATACGCAGTATTTT.

The rearrangement links TRBV25-1 to TRBJ1-2, with 7 bases identical to TRBD1. The CDR3 runs 14 residues. From germline, CDR1 is MGHDK and CDR2 SYGVNS. V trimming: 3 bases; J trimming: 6 bases; junction bases outside the gene matches: 7. The CDR3 DNA follows: TGTGCCAGCAGTGATGGCGACAGGGTCAATGGCTACACCTTC. Amino acids: CASSDGDRVNGYTF.

This clone was detected a few times. At one end, the junction sequence differs from germline, possibly due to a read error. J is TRBJ2-5 and V is TRBV11-2, with D perhaps matching TRBD2 (7 bases). CDR3 length equals 12 residues. CDR1 SGHAT and CDR2 FQNNGV come from the germline V gene. The CDR3 DNA is TGTGCCGGCAGCCAGGGGAGGGAGACTCAGTACTTC. Encoded protein: CAGSQGRETQYF. Drawing the rest from reference TRBV11-2 and TRBJ2-5, the complete variable domain is EAGVAQSPRYKIIEKRQSVAFWCNPISGHATLYWYQQILGQGPKLLIQFQNNGVVDDSQLPKDRFSAERLKGVDSTLKIQPAKLEDSAVYLCAGSQGRETQYFGPGTRLLVL.

This rearrangement joins TRBV19 to TRBJ1-5; tentative D call: TRBD1 (5 bases). The V end was cut by 3 bases, the J end by 9 bases, with 12 bases between. The CDR3 consists of 13 residues. Germline V lookup: CDR1 LNHDA, CDR2 SQIVND (reference sequence). The CDR3 bases are TGTGCCAGTAGTATCCAGGGTGGGCCGCCCCAGCATTTT. As protein: CASSIQGGPPQHF.

V is TRBV4-3 and J is TRBJ2-2; no reliable D call. The V gene's germline CDR1 is LGHNA and CDR2 YSLEER. The ends were cut back, 0 bases at V and 7 bases at J, with 6 bases in the middle. The CDR3 sequence is 13 residues long. The DNA for the CDR3 is TGCGCCAGCAGCCAAGATCCCCGCGGGGAGCTGTTTTTT. Its protein product is CASSQDPRGELFF.

This clone was counted only a few times. V gene TRBV9 combines with J gene TRBJ1-6; possible D gene TRBD1, 6 bases. The V end lost 0 bases, the J end lost 9 bases, and 13 bases lay between the germline ends. The germline CDR1 and CDR2 sequences are SGDLS and YYNGEE. The CDR3 is 15 residues long. CDR3 sequence (DNA): TGTGCCAGCAGCGTAGAGGTTGGCAGGGGTTCACCCCTCCACTTT. Translating gives CASSVEVGRGSPLHF.

CDR3 bases: TGCGCCAGCAGCCCCGGGCGACAGGGGAACACTGAAGCTTTCTTT. Translated: CASSPGRQGNTEAFF. The chain has TRBV5-1 and TRBJ1-1, with TRBD1 identical over 7 bases. The V gene's germline CDR1 is SGHRS and CDR2 YFSETQ. The J segment lost 1 base and the V segment lost 4 bases, leaving 7 bases of the junction unmatched. This CDR3 region has 15 residues. Full variable domain (rest looked up from reference TRBV5-1 and TRBJ1-1): KAGVTQTPRYLIKTRGQQVTLSCSPISGHRSVSWYQQTPGQGLQFLFEYFSETQRNKGNFPGRFSGRQFSNSRSEMNVSTLELGDSALYLCASSPGRQGNTEAFFGQGTRLTVV.

This sequence joins TRBV7-9 and TRBJ2-5; the D gene is possibly TRBD1 (6 bases). V shed 7 bases and J shed 2 bases, with 11 bases lying between them. Per the germline V gene, CDR1 is SEHNR and CDR2 is FQNEAQ (reference sequence). The CDR3 loop spans 13 amino acids. This chain's CDR3 is CASTPGVQETQYF. The CDR3 bases are TGTGCCAGCACACCAGGGGTTCAAGAGACCCAGTACTTC. The variable domain in full, completed from reference TRBV7-9 and TRBJ2-5, reads DTGVSQNPRHKITKRGQNVTFRCDPISEHNRLYWYRQTLGQGPEFLTYFQNEAQLEKSRLLSDRFSAERPKGSFSTLEIQRTEQGDSAMYLCASTPGVQETQYFGPGTRLLVL.

Notes on this clone: Sequence at one end of the junction differs from germline and may be a read error. The genes are TRBV5-4 and TRBJ2-3; 15 bases agree with TRBD2. Germline loops: CDR1 SGHNT, CDR2 YYREEE (reference sequence). The CDR3 spans 15 residues. The CDR3 loop is CASNLGLAGGNTQYF. Written as DNA, the CDR3 is TGTGCCAGCAACTTGGGACTAGCGGGGGGAAATACGCAGTATTTT.

This chain links TRBV2 with TRBJ2-5; the D gene is possibly TRBD1 (6 bases). In germline, CDR1 is SNHLY, CDR2 FYNNEI. V was clipped by 4 bases and J by 2 bases, with 14 bases between them. This CDR3 is built from 15 residues. The CDR3 is CASSVQGKIQETQYF. CDR3 sequence (DNA): TGTGCCAGCAGTGTGCAGGGGAAAATACAAGAGACCCAGTACTTC.

The V and J genes are TRBV11-3 and TRBJ1-2; 9 bases fit TRBD1. The germline V gene encodes CDR1 SGHNT and CDR2 YENEEA. Trimming at V came to 5 bases and at J to 4 bases, leaving 2 bases not matched to a gene. The CDR3 runs to 13 residues. Here the CDR3 reads CASSPGQGYGYTF. The CDR3 DNA follows: TGTGCCAGCAGCCCGGGACAGGGCTATGGCTACACCTTC.

This clone has more than one count but fewer than ten. The DNA for the CDR3 is TGTGCCACCAGCAAGGGGACAGAGAGGAAAGAGACCCAGTACTTC. Translating it yields CATSKGTERKETQYF. The genes are TRBV15 and TRBJ2-5; 7 bases match TRBD1. This CDR3 has 15 residues. V dropped 4 bases and J dropped 3; count of bases not matched to a gene: 8. Germline V gene lookup returns CDR1 LNHNV and CDR2 YYDKDF (reference sequence). The variable domain in full, completed from reference TRBV15 and TRBJ2-5, reads DAMVIQNPRYQVTQFGKPVTLSCSQTLNHNVMYWYQQKSSQAPKLLFHYYDKDFNNEADTPDNFQSRRPNTSFCFLDIRSPGLGDTAMYLCATSKGTERKETQYFGPGTRLLVL.

Note on this clone: Other DNA variants within this sample encode the same CDR3. The DNA for the CDR3 is TGTGCCAGCAGCCCTATAAATTCACCCCTCCACTTT. Encoded protein: CASSPINSPLHF. This chain joins TRBV27 and TRBJ1-6, with no clear D. The V and J ends lost 6 bases and 7 bases respectively, with 7 bases between them. Germline CDR1 and CDR2: MNHEY and SMNVEV (reference sequence). The length of the CDR3 is 12 residues.